The 23 T cell receptor beta chains in this list originate from one sample, sequenced in a study of blood T cell repertoires in COVID-19 (TCRdb year 2020). The library was prepared using the immunoSEQ multiplex PCR assay. TCRdb carries this immuneACCESS record with in-frame sequences only. Its versions omit some clonotypes, under half of them owing to an unresolved V gene in the studies checked, with the rest unexplained. This sample comprises fewer than 300,000 clones, around 88% of them detected only once. Of the sample, approximately 6% is held by the ten largest clones. Sequencing was carried out using peripheral blood. The receptors come from a man older than 75 with acute or convalescent COVID-19.

This clone was picked up one time. The chain is built from TRBV5-1 and TRBJ1-1, with TRBD1 identical over 8 bases. The germline V gene has CDR1 SGHRS and CDR2 YFSETQ. The length of the CDR3 is 15 residues. V lost 3 bases and J lost 3; bases outside the gene matches: 7. The CDR3 protein is CASSSGQGGYTEAFF. The CDR3 DNA reads as TGCGCCAGCAGCTCAGGACAGGGAGGATACACTGAAGCTTTCTTT.

Here the CDR3 DNA reads TGTGCCAGCAGCCAGCGGACAGGCCCAGAAGCTTTCTTT. This encodes CASSQRTGPEAFF. The rearrangement links TRBV12-3 or TRBV12-4 to TRBJ1-1, with TRBD1 identical over 7 bases. Germline trimming cut 6 bases from V and 8 bases from J; bases unmatched to any gene: 9. The CDR3 has 13 amino acids.

Only one count was recorded for this clone. This chain uses TRBV6-5 with TRBJ1-2; a weak D match, TRBD1 (6 bases). The CDR3 extends over 12 amino acids. The ends were cut back, 5 bases at V and 8 bases at J, with 12 bases in the middle. Per the germline V gene, CDR1 is MNHEY and CDR2 is SVGAGI. The CDR3 protein is CASSQRQEGYTF. CDR3 in DNA: TGTGCCAGCAGTCAAAGACAGGAGGGCTACACCTTC.

V usage is TRBV5-4 and J usage is TRBJ2-7; 9 bases match TRBD1. The CDR3 spans 14 residues. The junction had 2 bases not matched to a gene; V was cut back by 0 bases and J by 4 bases. Germline values: CDR1 SGHNT, CDR2 YYREEE (reference sequence). The CDR3 protein is CASSLGQGEYEQYF. The CDR3 DNA reads as TGTGCCAGCAGCTTGGGACAGGGGGAGTACGAGCAGTACTTC.

The rearrangement uses TRBV11-2 and TRBJ2-5; D is unresolved. This CDR3 comprises 12 residues. V shed 5 bases and J shed 2 bases, with 6 bases lying between them. The germline gives CDR1 SGHAT, CDR2 FQNNGV. This chain's CDR3 is CASSVMQETQYF. DNA of the CDR3: TGTGCCAGCAGCGTCATGCAAGAGACCCAGTACTTC.

To note about this clone: Other DNA sequences within the sample encode an identical CDR3. V and J are TRBV2 and TRBJ2-5; a possible D gene is TRBD1 (6 bases). The CDR3 is made up of 13 amino acids. The ends were cut back, 5 bases at V and 0 bases at J, with 7 bases in the middle. Germline V lookup: CDR1 SNHLY, CDR2 FYNNEI. The chain's CDR3 is CASSYRDQETQYF. The CDR3, as DNA: TGTGCCAGCAGTTACAGGGACCAAGAGACCCAGTACTTC.

The CDR3, as DNA: TGTGCCAGCAGGATGACAGGGGTGGAGACCCAGTACTTC. Protein: CASRMTGVETQYF. The gene calls are TRBV12-3 or TRBV12-4 and TRBJ2-5; 8 bases match TRBD1. V trimming: 6 bases; J trimming: 5 bases; junction bases outside the gene matches: 5. This CDR3 is 13 amino acids long.

The chain recombines TRBV7-2 with TRBJ2-1; 10 bases fit TRBD2. J gave up 5 bases and V 5 bases, and 6 bases lay outside the gene matches. CDR3 length: 15 amino acids. The germline V gene has CDR1 SGHTA and CDR2 FQGNSA. Written as DNA, the CDR3 is TGTGCCAGCAGCGGGCTAGCGGGGGTCCACAATGAGCAGTTCTTC. This sequence encodes CASSGLAGVHNEQFF.

The gene calls are TRBV11-2 and TRBJ2-1, with TRBD1 identical over 8 bases. Germline V gene lookup returns CDR1 SGHAT and CDR2 FQNNGV. The CDR3 length is 15 residues. J gave up 4 bases and V 1 base, and 3 bases lay outside the gene matches. The CDR3 DNA is TGTGCCAGCAGCTTAGGACAGGGGCTATACAATGAGCAGTTCTTC. It codes for CASSLGQGLYNEQFF. Complete variable domain (other parts from reference TRBV11-2 and TRBJ2-1): EAGVAQSPRYKIIEKRQSVAFWCNPISGHATLYWYQQILGQGPKLLIQFQNNGVVDDSQLPKDRFSAERLKGVDSTLKIQPAKLEDSAVYLCASSLGQGLYNEQFFGPGTRLTVL.

This chain's CDR3 is CASRSAGGQTYEQYF. The CDR3 coding sequence is TGTGCCAGCCGGTCGGCGGGAGGGCAGACCTACGAGCAGTACTTC. The V and J genes are TRBV27 and TRBJ2-7, with 9 bases fitting TRBD2. With V trimmed by 8 bases and J by 2 bases, 10 bases remained unmatched. CDR3 length equals 15 residues. Germline assignment: CDR1 MNHEY and CDR2 SMNVEV (reference sequence).

Here the CDR3 DNA reads TGTGCCAGCAGTCTAAGCACAGGGGGACCTAGGTACTTC. Its protein is CASSLSTGGPRYF. The chain uses TRBV28 and TRBJ2-7; 8 bases line up with TRBD1. The CDR3 length is 13 residues. J was trimmed by 12 bases and V by 5 bases; bases with no gene match: 12. Germline V gene sequence: CDR1 MDHEN, CDR2 SYDVKM.

The sample holds a few counts of this clone. The rearrangement joins TRBV7-3 to TRBJ2-3; D uncertain. This CDR3 is 14 amino acids long. V gave up 4 bases and J gave up 3 bases, with 11 bases separating them. The V gene's germline CDR1 is SGHTA and CDR2 FQGTGA. CDR3 loop: CASSSGGWTDTQYF. The CDR3, as DNA: TGTGCCAGCAGCTCGGGTGGGTGGACAGATACGCAGTATTTT.

In its sample, this clone was seen once. V usage is TRBV2 and J usage is TRBJ2-7; TRBD1 matches at 9 bases. V gave up 6 bases and J gave up 2 bases; unmatched junction bases: 5. CDR3 length: 14 amino acids. From germline, CDR1 is SNHLY and CDR2 FYNNEI. This chain's CDR3 is CASRADRGPYEQYF. CDR3 DNA: TGTGCCAGCAGGGCGGACAGGGGACCCTACGAGCAGTACTTC.

This chain's CDR3 is CASSLGAAYGYTF. CDR3 bases: TGCGCCAGCAGCTTGGGGGCAGCTTATGGCTACACCTTC. This chain joins TRBV5-1 and TRBJ1-2, with D unclear. Germline loops: CDR1 SGHRS, CDR2 YFSETQ. Trimming left V 0 bases short and J 5 bases short, with 8 bases between. There are 13 residues in the CDR3.

V gene TRBV28 combines with J gene TRBJ2-7; 9 nucleotides match TRBD1. Trimming took 1 base from V and 4 from J; bases not matched to a gene: 2. The CDR3 is made up of 14 amino acids. Germline V CDR1 and CDR2: MDHEN, SYDVKM. This chain's CDR3 is CASSLSDRGYEQYF. CDR3 in DNA: TGTGCCAGCAGTTTATCCGACAGGGGGTACGAGCAGTACTTC.

The CDR3 here is CASSLGGSGGNTEAFF. CDR3 bases: TGTGCCAGCAGTTTAGGGGGGAGCGGGGGCAACACTGAAGCTTTCTTT. The chain recombines TRBV27 with TRBJ1-1, with a weak D call TRBD1 (6 bases). From germline, CDR1 is MNHEY and CDR2 SMNVEV (reference sequence). This CDR3 region has 16 residues. Trimming removed 2 bases from V and 2 bases from J, with 15 bases in between.

The count of this clone is one. The chain employs TRBV28 and TRBJ2-7; 9 bases map to TRBD1. The CDR3 is 13 amino acids. V lost 6 bases to trimming and J lost 4 bases; unmatched junction nucleotides: 4. Germline CDR1 reads MDHEN; CDR2 reads SYDVKM. DNA of the CDR3: TGTGCCAGCAGCACGGGACAGGGTTACGAGCAGTACTTC. Translation gives CASSTGQGYEQYF.

Only a few counts were recorded for this clone. The rearrangement joins TRBV4-1 to TRBJ2-7; no reliable D call. Germline CDR1 and CDR2: MGHRA and YSYEKL. V was shortened by 3 bases and J by 3 bases, with 24 bases between the two germline ends. The CDR3 loop spans 18 amino acids. The CDR3 spells CASSHPKSSFGYSYEQYF. DNA for the CDR3: TGCGCCAGCAGCCACCCAAAAAGTAGTTTCGGATACAGCTACGAGCAGTACTTC.

This clone was detected only a few times. The rearrangement uses TRBV24-1 and TRBJ2-1; D is undetermined. The CDR3 contains 13 residues. Germline-derived CDR1 and CDR2 are KGHDR and SFDVKD. The V end was cut by 8 bases, the J end by 4 bases, with 11 bases between. CDR3 sequence reads: CATKSGVYNEQFF. CDR3 in DNA: TGTGCCACCAAGTCAGGCGTTTACAATGAGCAGTTCTTC.

The chain links TRBV5-1 to TRBJ1-4; 10 bases align to TRBD1. V gave up 4 bases and J gave up 7 bases; unmatched junction bases: 10. There are 16 residues in the CDR3. The V gene's germline CDR1 is SGHRS and CDR2 YFSETQ. The CDR3 bases are TGCGCCAGCAGCACGACAGGGGGCTCTATTACTGAAAAACTGTTTTTT. Its protein is CASSTTGGSITEKLFF.

The chain links TRBV6-6 to TRBJ2-1; D is perhaps TRBD2 (6 bases). V was pared by 0 bases and J by 8 bases, with 11 bases between. Germline lookup yields CDR1 MNHNY and CDR2 SVGAGI (reference sequence). CDR3 length: 14 amino acids. CDR3 coding DNA: TGTGCCAGCAGTTACTCTTCCGGGAGCTATGAGCAGTTCTTC. Amino acid sequence: CASSYSSGSYEQFF.

This sequence joins TRBV30 and TRBJ2-1; TRBD2 matches at 9 bases. V gave up 3 bases and J gave up 0 bases; unmatched junction bases: 12. This CDR3 contains 18 residues. Germline CDR1 and CDR2: GTSNPN and SVGIG (reference sequence). Here the CDR3 reads CAWRRASGGRSSYNEQFF. In DNA, the CDR3 is TGTGCCTGGAGGCGGGCGAGCGGGGGGCGAAGCTCCTACAATGAGCAGTTCTTC.

The V call is TRBV9, the J call TRBJ1-2; D remains unclear. Germline values: CDR1 SGDLS, CDR2 YYNGEE. The CDR3 runs to 15 residues. V lost 4 bases and J 4 bases, leaving 17 bases between the germline ends. The CDR3 DNA reads as TGTGCCAGCAGCCCAACTATCGGGTCCGTCTATGGCTACACCTTC. It codes for CASSPTIGSVYGYTF.